Reported below is one T cell receptor (beta chain). Its antigen is as yet unknown. Tagging with unique molecular identifiers was a feature of the TCR beta cDNA libraries. Input amounts of about 0.85 to 10 million T cells were used. These gave roughly 500,000 cDNA molecules, so each molecule approximated one T cell. MiXCR, run by TCRdb on the PCR reads, gives a single entry per CDR3 protein. The sample shows roughly 700,000 distinct CDR3 sequences, around 27% of them seen only once. The data stem from a study of post-analysis software for immune sequencing data. Findings of the study overall: Included in a set of roughly five TRBV segments more frequent in patients than controls were TRBV5-6, TRBV5-1 and TRBV20-1. Multiple sclerosis patients showed significantly lower normalized Chao1 diversity than controls did.

The ends were cut back, 6 bases at V and 6 bases at J, with 12 bases in the middle. The CDR3 has 13 residues. From germline, CDR1 is SGHTA and CDR2 FQGNSA. The clonotype originates from a girl aged 5 to 17 with multiple sclerosis. The sequenced sample was blood. This chain connects TRBV7-2 to TRBJ2-4; maybe TRBD1 (6 bases). CDR3 protein: CASRLQGRNIQYF. CDR3 nucleotides: TGTGCCAGCAGGTTACAGGGTAGAAACATTCAGTACTTC.